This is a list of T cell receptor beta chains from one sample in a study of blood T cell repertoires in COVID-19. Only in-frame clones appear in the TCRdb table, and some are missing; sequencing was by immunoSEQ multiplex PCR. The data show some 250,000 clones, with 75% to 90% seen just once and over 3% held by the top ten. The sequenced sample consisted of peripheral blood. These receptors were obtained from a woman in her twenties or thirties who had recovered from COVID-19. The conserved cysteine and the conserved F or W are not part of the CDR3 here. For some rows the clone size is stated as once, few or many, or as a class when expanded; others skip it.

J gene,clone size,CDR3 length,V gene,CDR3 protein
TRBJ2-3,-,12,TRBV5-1,ASRSAGGPDTQY
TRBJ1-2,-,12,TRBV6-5,ASTRPTGNHGYT
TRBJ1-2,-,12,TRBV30,AWRKGAPNYGYT
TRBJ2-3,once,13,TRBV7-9,ASSITRGSTDTQY
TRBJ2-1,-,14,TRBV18,ASSPYHTDRGNEQF
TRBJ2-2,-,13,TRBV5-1,ASSKLAGDHRELF
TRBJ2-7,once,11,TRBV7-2,ASSSQGAGEQY
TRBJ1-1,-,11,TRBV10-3,AIKKGQDSEAF
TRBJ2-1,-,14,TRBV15,ATSRTRGAGDNEQF
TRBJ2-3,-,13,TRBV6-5,ASSAGTGSTDTQY
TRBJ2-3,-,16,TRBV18,ASSPTGDPPSGTDTQY
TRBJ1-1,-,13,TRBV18,ASSLGQAMNTEAF
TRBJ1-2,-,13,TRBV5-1,ASSLGPGTEGGYT
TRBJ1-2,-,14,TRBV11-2,ASAGLKDRNLYGYT
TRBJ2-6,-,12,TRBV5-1,ASRGSSGANVLT
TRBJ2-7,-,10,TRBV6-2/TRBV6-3,ASSPFGGEQY
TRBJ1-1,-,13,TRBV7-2,ASSYDSPMNTEAF